These 28 T cell receptor beta chains came from one sample sequenced in a study of T cells in Graves' hyperthyroidism and ophthalmopathy. Amplification of TCR beta CDR3 regions was performed using RNA transcripts as template. HTBI primers were employed in a first-round RT-PCR of the TCR CDR3. From the multiplex PCR reads, TCRdb called clonotypes with MiXCR, one entry per CDR3 protein. Of fewer than 850,000 distinct CDR3 sequences listed, 17% are singletons. Sequenced sample: blood. The source is a man aged 50 to 60 with Graves' hyperthyroidism.

This clonotype has a count of ten or more. The chain employs TRBV10-3 and TRBJ2-7, with 9 bases that match TRBD1. Germline CDR1 is ENHRY and CDR2 is SYGVKD. With V trimmed by 4 bases and J by 1 base, 5 bases remained unmatched. The CDR3 has 15 residues. In nucleotides, the CDR3 is TGTGCCATCAGTGGGACAGGGGATCTTTCCTACGAGCAGTACTTC. This sequence encodes CAISGTGDLSYEQYF.

This clonotype has ten or more counts. The chain links TRBV18 to TRBJ1-1, with D unresolved. Germline CDR1 and CDR2: KGHSH and LQKENI. V was shortened by 0 bases and J by 6 bases, with 11 bases between the two germline ends. This CDR3 is built from 14 residues. CDR3 DNA: TGTGCCAGCTCACCACCGACGGCGTTCCCTGAAGCTTTCTTT. Its translation: CASSPPTAFPEAFF.

The chain has TRBV5-6 and TRBJ2-5; D may be TRBD1 (7 bases). V lost 8 bases, J lost 5 bases, and 16 bases lay in between. Germline CDR1 is SGHDT and CDR2 is YYEEEE. This CDR3 has 13 residues. As DNA, the CDR3 is TGTGCCAGTACTCGGACAGGAGGGGAGACCCAGTACTTC. Its translation: CASTRTGGETQYF.

V and J are TRBV28 and TRBJ2-3, with D tentatively TRBD2 (6 bases). Between the trimmed V and J ends, which lost 6 bases and 2 bases, there was a span of 21 bases. The germline V gene encodes CDR1 MDHEN and CDR2 SYDVKM. The CDR3 has 17 amino acids. The CDR3 loop reads CASSSPHGREDTDTQYF. Here the CDR3 DNA reads TGTGCCAGCAGCAGTCCCCATGGCAGGGAGGACACAGATACGCAGTATTTT. The whole variable domain, filled in from reference TRBV28 and TRBJ2-3, reads DVKVTQSSRYLVKRTGEKVFLECVQDMDHENMFWYRQDPGLGLRLIYFSYDVKMKEKGDIPEGYSVSREKKERFSLILESASTNQTSMYLCASSSPHGREDTDTQYFGPGTRLTVL.

The CDR3 reads CASSYLTGSGETQYF. The CDR3, as DNA: TGTGCCAGCAGTTACTTGACAGGTTCCGGCGAGACCCAGTACTTC. The genes are TRBV6-5 and TRBJ2-5; tentatively, D is TRBD1 (6 bases). The CDR3 has 15 residues. CDR1 and CDR2 (germline): MNHEY, SVGAGI. V lost 1 base to trimming and J lost 5 bases, with 14 bases between them.

This clonotype was counted a single time. A junction end diverges from the germline sequence, so it may reflect a read error. V is TRBV29-1 and J is TRBJ2-1; D gene uncertain. Per the germline V gene, CDR1 is SQVTM and CDR2 is ANQGSEA. The CDR3 runs 12 residues. CDR3 nucleotides: TGCAGCGGGACCCTGGGTAGCTATGAGCAGTCCTTC. Protein: CSGTLGSYEQSF.

This clonotype was detected many times. CDR3 sequence reads: CASSRTRGIDTQYF. CDR3 coding DNA: TGTGCCAGCTCCCGGACCAGGGGCATAGATACGCAGTATTTT. V and J are TRBV11-2 and TRBJ2-3; a possible D gene is TRBD1 (6 bases). Trimming removed 8 bases at V and 5 bases at J, with 17 bases between. The CDR3 extends over 14 amino acids. In germline, CDR1 is SGHAT, CDR2 FQNNGV.

The V and J genes are TRBV7-3 and TRBJ1-5, with D possibly being TRBD1 (6 bases). The CDR3 runs to 15 residues. Trimming pared 7 bases from V and 0 bases from J, leaving 13 bases between. Germline V gene lookup returns CDR1 SGHTA and CDR2 FQGTGA. The CDR3, as DNA: TGTGCCAGCAACAGGGACATCGGTAGCAATCAGCCCCAGCATTTT. Its protein product is CASNRDIGSNQPQHF. Variable domain in full (rest from reference TRBV7-3 and TRBJ1-5): GAGVSQTPSNKVTEKGKYVELRCDPISGHTALYWYRQSLGQGPEFLIYFQGTGAADDSGLPNDRFFAVRPEGSVSTLKIQRTERGDSAVYLCASNRDIGSNQPQHFGDGTRLSIL.

This clonotype was counted many times. The chain is built from TRBV7-3 and TRBJ2-1, with D possibly being TRBD1 (5 bases). V was clipped by 8 bases and J by 2 bases, with 19 bases between them. This CDR3 has 16 residues. Per the germline V gene, CDR1 is SGHTA and CDR2 is FQGTGA. The CDR3, as DNA: TGTGCCAGCCGACTGTTAATTCGACAGCCCTACAATGAGCAGTTCTTC. It specifies CASRLLIRQPYNEQFF.

The chain employs TRBV10-3 and TRBJ1-5, with a tentative D call TRBD1 (5 bases). The CDR3 length is 14 residues. CDR1 is ENHRY, CDR2 SYGVKD, per germline. Trimming removed 2 bases from V and 15 bases from J, with 20 bases in between. In nucleotides, the CDR3 is TGTGCCATCAGTGAGGCGCAGGACAATCGGCCCTGGCATTTT. Protein sequence: CAISEAQDNRPWHF.

The chain joins TRBV19 to TRBJ2-3; D not certain. Germline CDR1 is LNHDA and CDR2 is SQIVND (reference sequence). The CDR3 runs 16 residues. Trimming removed 7 bases at V and 2 bases at J, with 19 bases between. The CDR3 DNA sequence: TGTGCCAGTACCGCCCGATTGGAACGGCTCACAGATACGCAGTATTTT. Its protein product is CASTARLERLTDTQYF.

Ten or more counts support this clonotype. The V gene is TRBV10-3, the J gene TRBJ1-5; the D gene is possibly TRBD1 (6 bases). Germline lookup yields CDR1 ENHRY and CDR2 SYGVKD. V was cut by 6 bases and J by 3 bases, with 15 bases left in between. The CDR3 has 15 amino acids. CDR3 sequence (DNA): TGTGCCATCAGCGCAACAGGGAATCACAATCAGCCCCAGCATTTT. This translates into CAISATGNHNQPQHF.

This clonotype was seen only a few times. The V call is TRBV30, the J call TRBJ2-4; 10 nucleotides agree with TRBD2. The CDR3 is 13 residues long. Unmatched junction bases numbered 2, after V lost 3 bases and J lost 6 bases. Germline V gene data show CDR1 as GTSNPN and CDR2 as SVGIG (reference sequence). CDR3 region: CAWSSGRGNIQYF. The CDR3 region has the DNA TGTGCCTGGAGCAGCGGGAGGGGAAACATTCAGTACTTC.

The chain carries TRBV24-1 and TRBJ2-3; D gene uncertain. Germline assignment: CDR1 KGHDR and CDR2 SFDVKD. Trimming pared 4 bases from V and 3 bases from J, leaving 13 bases between. CDR3 length equals 15 residues. CDR3 coding DNA: TGTGCCACCAGTGACCCCCTGCGGACGACAGATACGCAGTATTTT. This sequence encodes CATSDPLRTTDTQYF.

V and J are TRBV20-1 and TRBJ1-5, with 7 bases that match TRBD1. The CDR3 runs 15 residues. With 6 bases clipped from V and 1 base from J, the junction kept 9 bases outside the gene matches. Germline assignment: CDR1 DFQATT and CDR2 SNEGSKA (reference sequence). CDR3 region: CSAKGQPISNQPQHF. CDR3 nucleotides: TGCAGTGCCAAGGGACAGCCGATAAGCAATCAGCCCCAGCATTTT.

This clonotype showed up many times. The chain joins TRBV10-3 to TRBJ2-5; D is possibly TRBD1 or TRBD2 (5 bases each). The CDR3 loop spans 14 amino acids. Per germline, CDR1 ENHRY and CDR2 SYGVKD. The V gene lost 4 bases and the J gene lost 0 bases, with 9 bases spanning the gap. In DNA form, the CDR3 reads TGTGCCATCAGTGTGGGGCGGGACCAAGAGACCCAGTACTTC. Protein sequence: CAISVGRDQETQYF.

The chain links TRBV28 to TRBJ2-1; D gene uncertain. The CDR3 loop spans 14 amino acids. V dropped 5 bases and J dropped 4 bases, with 12 bases sitting between them. Germline V gene sequence: CDR1 MDHEN, CDR2 SYDVKM. The CDR3 DNA sequence: TGTGCCAGCAGTGACACGACACGTTACAATGAGCAGTTCTTC. It yields the protein CASSDTTRYNEQFF.

Ten or more counts support this clonotype. The chain is built from TRBV4-1 and TRBJ2-7; possible D gene TRBD1, 6 bases. This CDR3 contains 14 residues. Germline V CDR1 and CDR2: MGHRA, YSYEKL. Trimming pared 0 bases from V and 2 bases from J, leaving 8 bases between. The CDR3 nucleotides read TGCGCCAGCAGCCAAGAGGACAGAGCCTACGAGCAGTACTTC. Translated: CASSQEDRAYEQYF.

This clonotype was counted only a few times. V gene TRBV13 combines with J gene TRBJ2-7, with 15 bases matching TRBD2. This CDR3 has 16 residues. The germline V gene encodes CDR1 PRHDT and CDR2 FYEKMQ (reference sequence). Trimming removed 4 bases from V and 6 bases from J; junction bases left unmatched: 7. The CDR3 sequence is CASSSRTSGRAVEQYF. Written as DNA, the CDR3 is TGTGCCAGCAGCTCCAGGACTAGCGGGAGGGCAGTCGAGCAGTACTTC.

This clonotype was seen many times. The rearrangement uses TRBV7-2 and TRBJ1-2; D not resolved. Germline V CDR1 and CDR2: SGHTA, FQGNSA. V gave up 0 bases and J gave up 3 bases, with 8 bases separating them. The CDR3 extends over 14 amino acids. CDR3 sequence reads: CASSLAGQDYGYTF. CDR3 nucleotide sequence: TGTGCCAGCAGCTTAGCCGGGCAGGACTATGGCTACACCTTC. The full variable domain, completed using reference TRBV7-2 and TRBJ1-2, is GAGVSQSPSNKVTEKGKDVELRCDPISGHTALYWYRQSLGQGLEFLIYFQGNSAPDKSGLPSDRFSAERTGGSVSTLTIQRTQQEDSAVYLCASSLAGQDYGYTFGSGTRLTVV.

V is TRBV28 and J is TRBJ2-7; D call uncertain. The ends were cut back, 8 bases at V and 2 bases at J, with 16 bases in the middle. The CDR3 runs to 14 residues. Germline assignment: CDR1 MDHEN and CDR2 SYDVKM. The CDR3, as DNA: TGTGCCAGCTACAACCCGGCTGGCCCCTACGAGCAGTACTTC. It yields the protein CASYNPAGPYEQYF.

This clonotype was counted at least ten times. This sequence joins TRBV28 and TRBJ2-5, with 10 bases fitting TRBD1. The germline V gene has CDR1 MDHEN and CDR2 SYDVKM. The CDR3 consists of 16 residues. V lost 2 bases, J lost 5 bases, and 8 bases stayed unmatched. DNA for the CDR3: TGTGCCAGCAGTTTAATGGGACAGGGGATTGTGGAGACCCAGTACTTC. Translated: CASSLMGQGIVETQYF.

This clonotype was observed a handful of times. The rearrangement joins TRBV11-2 to TRBJ2-1; TRBD2 aligns across 7 bases. Trimming at V came to 5 bases and at J to 10 bases, leaving 8 bases not matched to a gene. Looked up from germline, CDR1 is SGHAT and CDR2 is FQNNGV. The CDR3 spans 13 residues. The CDR3 spells CASSRPGGREQFF. CDR3 in DNA: TGTGCCAGCAGCCGCCCGGGGGGAAGGGAGCAGTTCTTC.

For this clonotype: With a much larger clone just one base away, this may be a read error. The genes are TRBV28 and TRBJ1-3; D gene uncertain. The CDR3 runs to 13 residues. Germline V gene lookup returns CDR1 MDHEN and CDR2 SYDVKM. Here the CDR3 reads CASSLNAGNTMYF. The CDR3 DNA is TGTGCCAGCAGTTTAAACGCTGGGAACACCATGTATTTT.

This clonotype has just a few counts. The gene calls are TRBV30 and TRBJ1-5; the D gene is possibly TRBD1 (5 bases). Per germline, CDR1 GTSNPN and CDR2 SVGIG (reference sequence). This CDR3 is built from 14 residues. V was cut by 0 bases and J by 6 bases, with 12 bases left in between. The CDR3 loop reads CAWSVSGAGQPQHF. The CDR3, as DNA: TGTGCCTGGAGTGTAAGCGGGGCAGGTCAGCCCCAGCATTTT. Variable domain in full (rest from reference TRBV30 and TRBJ1-5): SQTIHQWPATLVQPVGSPLSLECTVEGTSNPNLYWYRQAAGRGLQLLFYSVGIGQISSEVPQNLSASRPQDRQFILSSKKLLLSDSGFYLCAWSVSGAGQPQHFGDGTRLSIL.

The J gene is TRBJ2-7, the V gene TRBV3-1, with D uncertain. This CDR3 spans 14 amino acids. Trimming removed 0 bases from V and 0 bases from J, with 6 bases in between. Looked up from germline, CDR1 is LGHDT and CDR2 is YNNKEL (reference sequence). CDR3 DNA sequence: TGTGCCAGCAGCCAAGACAGATACTCCTACGAGCAGTACTTC. Protein: CASSQDRYSYEQYF.

This clonotype was picked up many times. The rearrangement uses TRBV20-1 and TRBJ2-1; 8 bases are shared with TRBD2. Germline trimming cut 6 bases from V and 9 bases from J; bases unmatched to any gene: 19. The CDR3 has 16 residues. Germline CDR1 is DFQATT and CDR2 is SNEGSKA (reference sequence). DNA of the CDR3: TGCAGTGCAACGAACCCCTCTCCGGGAGGGAATGGTGAGCAGTTCTTC. Amino acids: CSATNPSPGGNGEQFF.

This clonotype was picked up a small number of times. The chain recombines TRBV5-1 with TRBJ2-5; D is undetermined. V lost 0 bases and J 2 bases, leaving 5 bases between the germline ends. Germline lookup yields CDR1 SGHRS and CDR2 YFSETQ. The CDR3 contains 13 residues. As DNA, the CDR3 is TGCGCCAGCAGCTTGGCCAAGCAAGAGACCCAGTACTTC. Protein product: CASSLAKQETQYF.